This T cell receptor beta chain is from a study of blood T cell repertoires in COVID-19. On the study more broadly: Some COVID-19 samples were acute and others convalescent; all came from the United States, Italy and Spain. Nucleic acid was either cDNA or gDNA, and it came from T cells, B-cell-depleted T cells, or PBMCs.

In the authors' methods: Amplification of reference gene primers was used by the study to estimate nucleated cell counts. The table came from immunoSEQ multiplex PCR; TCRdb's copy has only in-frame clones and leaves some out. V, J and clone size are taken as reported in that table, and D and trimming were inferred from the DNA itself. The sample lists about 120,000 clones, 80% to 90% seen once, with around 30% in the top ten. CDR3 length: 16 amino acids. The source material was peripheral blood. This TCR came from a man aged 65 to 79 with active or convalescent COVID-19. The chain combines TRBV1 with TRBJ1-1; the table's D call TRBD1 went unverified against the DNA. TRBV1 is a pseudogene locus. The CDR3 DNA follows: TGCACCAGCAGCCAAGACCTAAGGACAAAGAACACTGAAGCTTTCTTT. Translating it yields CTSSQDLRTKNTEAFF.